Listed below are T cell receptor beta chains from one sample, sequenced in a study of Ad26.COV2.S vaccination and SARS-CoV-2 variants. Measured with immunoSEQ multiplex PCR; TCRdb has only the in-frame clones, and not every one. The sample has approximately 340,000 clones, 70% to 90% seen once. This specimen consisted of peripheral blood, obtained in a trial of Ad26.COV2.S vaccine versus placebo. These receptors came from a person aged 18-65 years who received the Ad26.COV2.S COVID-19 vaccine or a placebo. Both conserved end residues are part of each CDR3. The D gene is left open where the match is weak. Not every row has a clone size; where given, it reads once, few, many or a size class.

>-|TRBJ2-3|-|TRBV7-7
CASSLDPLGEGTDTQYF
TGTGCCAGCAGCTTAGACCCCCTGGGAGAGGGTACAGATACGCAGTATTTT
>-|TRBJ2-5|TRBD1|TRBV5-5
CASSADNRGRETQYF
TGTGCCAGCAGCGCAGACAACAGGGGGAGAGAGACCCAGTACTTC
>-|TRBJ1-5|-|TRBV9
CASSVEIRQEDQPQHF
TGTGCCAGCAGCGTAGAAATCCGGCAGGAGGATCAGCCCCAGCATTTT
>-|TRBJ1-5|TRBD1|TRBV19
CASSIVTGVDQPQHF
TGTGCCAGTAGTATTGTAACAGGGGTGGATCAGCCCCAGCATTTT
>once|TRBJ2-3|-|TRBV5-8
CASSLGGAWGDTQYF
TGTGCCAGCAGCTTGGGGGGGGCCTGGGGAGATACGCAGTATTTT
>once|TRBJ2-7|TRBD2|TRBV9
CASSGGTSLTEQYF
TGTGCCAGCAGCGGGGGGACTAGTTTAACCGAGCAGTACTTC
>-|TRBJ2-5|-|TRBV11-2
CASSLDVFRGLETQYF
TGTGCCAGCAGCTTAGACGTATTTAGAGGGCTGGAGACCCAGTACTTC
>-|TRBJ2-3|-|TRBV5-4
CASSLRGRTDTQYF
TGTGCCAGCAGCTTGAGGGGACGGACAGATACGCAGTATTTT
>-|TRBJ2-7|-|TRBV7-2
CASSPLREKTYEQYF
TGTGCCAGCAGCCCTTTACGGGAGAAGACCTACGAGCAGTACTTC
>-|TRBJ2-7|-|TRBV19
CASSTSQASYEQYF
TGTGCCAGTAGTACTTCACAGGCCTCCTACGAGCAGTACTTC
>many|TRBJ2-7|-|TRBV30
CAWRGGPYEQYF
TGTGCCTGGAGGGGGGGCCCCTACGAGCAGTACTTC
>-|TRBJ1-5|-|TRBV3-1/TRBV3-2
CASSQEGGSNQPQHF
TGTGCCAGCAGCCAAGAGGGCGGTAGCAATCAGCCCCAGCATTTT
>-|TRBJ2-7|TRBD1|TRBV12-5
CASGLFYQGDEQYF
TGTGCTAGTGGTTTGTTTTACCAGGGGGACGAGCAGTACTTC
>-|TRBJ1-4|-|TRBV4-3
CASSPLQSRGAEKLFF
TGCGCCAGCAGCCCCTTGCAGTCCCGAGGCGCTGAAAAACTGTTTTTT
>-|TRBJ2-7|-|TRBV9
CASSVEGATYEQYF
TGTGCCAGCAGCGTAGAGGGCGCTACCTACGAGCAGTACTTC
>-|TRBJ1-6|TRBD1|TRBV14
CASSQATGGKSSPLHF
TGTGCCAGCAGCCAAGCCACAGGGGGCAAGAGTTCACCCCTCCACTTT
>-|TRBJ2-3|TRBD2|TRBV28
CASGGTRGTDTQYF
TGTGCCAGCGGCGGGACTAGGGGCACAGATACGCAGTATTTT
>-|TRBJ1-4|-|TRBV19
CASSSQGFREKLFF
TGTGCCAGTAGCAGCCAGGGTTTTCGTGAAAAACTGTTTTTT
>-|TRBJ2-7|-|TRBV3-1/TRBV3-2
CASSPMHSSSYEQYF
TGTGCCAGCAGCCCTATGCACTCGAGCTCCTACGAGCAGTACTTC
>-|TRBJ2-7|-|TRBV30
CAWSVIRGRAGWEQYF
TGTGCCTGGAGTGTAATTCGTGGCAGGGCGGGTTGGGAGCAGTACTTC
>-|TRBJ2-3|-|TRBV5-1
CASSSGTKGYTDTQYF
TGCGCCAGCAGCTCAGGGACAAAGGGGTATACAGATACGCAGTATTTT
>-|TRBJ2-7|-|TRBV11-2
CATRGGSYEQYF
TGTGCTACAAGGGGGGGGTCCTACGAGCAGTACTTC
>-|TRBJ2-7|-|TRBV7-2
CASSPTLSTGPYEQYF
TGTGCCAGCAGCCCTACCCTTTCGACGGGGCCCTACGAGCAGTACTTC
>-|TRBJ1-1|-|TRBV6-5
CASSSIGQLNTEAFF
TGTGCCAGCAGTTCCATAGGACAGTTGAACACTGAAGCTTTCTTT
>-|TRBJ2-7|-|TRBV3-1/TRBV3-2
CASSRQGPYEQYF
TGTGCCAGCAGCCGGCAGGGACCCTACGAGCAGTACTTC
>-|TRBJ2-1|-|TRBV10-3
CAIEFGNEQFF
TGTGCCATAGAGTTTGGCAATGAGCAGTTCTTC
>once|TRBJ2-2|TRBD2|TRBV5-1
CASSFGASGGTGELFF
TGCGCCAGCAGCTTCGGGGCTAGCGGGGGCACCGGGGAGCTGTTTTTT
>-|TRBJ1-4|-|TRBV15
CATSRDYVDEKLFF
TGTGCCACCAGCAGAGATTACGTTGATGAAAAACTGTTTTTT
>-|TRBJ1-5|-|TRBV12-2
CASRPILRDSTQYSNQPQHF
TGTGCAAGTCGCCCCATTCTCCGGGACAGCACACAGTATAGCAATCAGCCCCAGCATTTT
>-|TRBJ2-5|-|TRBV10-1
CASSESTGQETQYF
TGCGCCAGCAGTGAGTCTACAGGCCAAGAGACCCAGTACTTC
>-|TRBJ2-1|-|TRBV2
CASSDDSGEQFF
TGTGCCAGCAGTGACGACTCGGGTGAGCAGTTCTTC
>-|TRBJ1-4|-|TRBV18
CASSRPPGATNEKLFF
TGTGCCAGCTCCCGACCCCCAGGAGCGACTAATGAAAAACTGTTTTTT
>few|TRBJ2-3|TRBD2|TRBV7-7
CASSLLAGGDTDTQYF
TGTGCTAGCAGCTTATTAGCGGGGGGTGACACAGATACGCAGTATTTT
>-|TRBJ1-5|-|TRBV5-8
CASSLGLGGNQPQHF
TGTGCCAGCAGCTTGGGCTTAGGTGGCAATCAGCCCCAGCATTTT
>-|TRBJ2-2|-|TRBV3-1/TRBV3-2
CASSQASTPNTGELFF
TGTGCCAGCAGCCAAGCCAGCACCCCAAACACCGGGGAGCTGTTTTTT
>-|TRBJ2-3|-|TRBV11-2
CASSGNWDHRRPDTQYF
TGTGCCAGCAGCGGGAATTGGGACCACCGCCGACCAGATACGCAGTATTTT
>-|TRBJ1-1|-|TRBV3-1/TRBV3-2
CASSQAGGRSTEAFF
TGTGCCAGCAGCCAAGCGGGGGGCCGAAGCACTGAAGCTTTCTTT
>-|TRBJ2-5|-|TRBV4-3
CASSQDLQVQETQYF
TGCGCCAGCAGCCAAGATCTGCAGGTTCAAGAGACCCAGTACTTC
>-|TRBJ2-3|-|TRBV2
CASSSTGLSTDTQYF
TGTGCCAGCAGCTCTACAGGGTTAAGCACAGATACGCAGTATTTT
>-|TRBJ1-5|-|TRBV6-2/TRBV6-3
CASSYGGNQPQHF
TGTGCCAGCAGTTACGGGGGGAATCAGCCCCAGCATTTT
>-|TRBJ2-7|TRBD2|TRBV6-2/TRBV6-3
CASSYFGTSDYEQYF
TGTGCCAGCAGTTACTTCGGGACTAGCGACTACGAGCAGTACTTC
>-|TRBJ2-7|-|TRBV4-1
CASSQDLGSGRRLYEQYF
TGCGCCAGCAGCCAAGATCTGGGCAGCGGAAGACGTCTCTACGAGCAGTACTTC
>many|TRBJ1-1|-|TRBV4-1
CASSQVHTEAFF
TGCGCCAGCAGCCAAGTGCACACTGAAGCTTTCTTT
>-|TRBJ2-7|TRBD2|TRBV2
CASKRETGEQYF
TGTGCCAGCAAGCGGGAGACGGGCGAGCAGTACTTC
>-|TRBJ2-1|-|TRBV7-6
CASSSLGHYEQFF
TGTGCCAGCAGCTCGCTCGGACATTATGAGCAGTTCTTC
>-|TRBJ2-7|TRBD2|TRBV19
CASRFRLAGTTEQYF
TGTGCCAGTAGATTCCGACTAGCGGGGACGACCGAGCAGTACTTC
>-|TRBJ2-3|-|TRBV10-1
CASSEIRVGDTQYF
TGCGCCAGCAGTGAGATCAGGGTGGGGGATACGCAGTATTTT
>-|TRBJ2-2|-|TRBV19
CASSHGWMDTGELFF
TGTGCCAGTAGTCATGGATGGATGGACACCGGGGAGCTGTTTTTT